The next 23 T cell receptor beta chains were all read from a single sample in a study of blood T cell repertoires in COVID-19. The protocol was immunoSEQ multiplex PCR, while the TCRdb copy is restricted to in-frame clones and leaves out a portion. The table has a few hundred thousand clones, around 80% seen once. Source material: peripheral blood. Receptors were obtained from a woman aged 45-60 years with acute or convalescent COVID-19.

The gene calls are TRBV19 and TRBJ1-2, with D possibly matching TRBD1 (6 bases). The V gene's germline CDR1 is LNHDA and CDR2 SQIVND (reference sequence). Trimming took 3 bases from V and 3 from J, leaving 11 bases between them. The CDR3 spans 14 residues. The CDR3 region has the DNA TGTGCCAGTAGTATCAGACAGGCGGACTATGGCTACACCTTC. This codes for CASSIRQADYGYTF.

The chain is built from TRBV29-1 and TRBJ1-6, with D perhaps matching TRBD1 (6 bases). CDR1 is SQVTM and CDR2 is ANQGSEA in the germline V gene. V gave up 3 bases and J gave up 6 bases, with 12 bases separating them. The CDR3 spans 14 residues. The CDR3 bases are TGCAGCGTTGAGGTCACAGGGAGTAATTCACCCCTCCACTTT. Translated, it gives CSVEVTGSNSPLHF.

The CDR3 loop reads CASSLYATNEKLFF. DNA for the CDR3: TGCGCCAGCAGCTTGTATGCAACTAATGAAAAACTGTTTTTT. The V call is TRBV5-1, the J call TRBJ1-4; no reliable D call. CDR1 and CDR2 from the germline V gene are SGHRS and YFSETQ. The CDR3 has 14 residues. V shed 1 base and J shed 0 bases, with 4 bases lying between them.

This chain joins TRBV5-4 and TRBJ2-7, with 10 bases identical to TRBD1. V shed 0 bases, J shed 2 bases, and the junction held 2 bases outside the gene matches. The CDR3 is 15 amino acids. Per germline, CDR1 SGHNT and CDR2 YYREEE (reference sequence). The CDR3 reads CASSLGQGAAYEQYF. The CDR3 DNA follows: TGTGCCAGCAGCTTGGGACAGGGGGCTGCCTACGAGCAGTACTTC.

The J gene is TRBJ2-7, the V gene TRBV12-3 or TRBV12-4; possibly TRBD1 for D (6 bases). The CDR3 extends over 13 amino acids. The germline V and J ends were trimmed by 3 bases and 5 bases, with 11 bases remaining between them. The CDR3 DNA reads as TGTGCCAGCAGTTTCGGGACAACCCACGAGCAGTACTTC. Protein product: CASSFGTTHEQYF.

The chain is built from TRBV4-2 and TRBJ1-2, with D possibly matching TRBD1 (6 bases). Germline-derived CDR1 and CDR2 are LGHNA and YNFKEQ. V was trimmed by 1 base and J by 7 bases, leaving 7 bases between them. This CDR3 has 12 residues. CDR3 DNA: TGTGCCAGCAGCCAAGGAGGGGGTGGCTACACCTTC. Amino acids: CASSQGGGGYTF.

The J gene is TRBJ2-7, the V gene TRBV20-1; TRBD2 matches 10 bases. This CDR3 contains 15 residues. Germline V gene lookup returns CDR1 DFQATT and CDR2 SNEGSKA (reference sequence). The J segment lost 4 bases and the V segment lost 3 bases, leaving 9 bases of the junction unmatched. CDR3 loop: CSASQRPSGSYEQYF. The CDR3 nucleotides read TGCAGTGCTAGTCAGCGCCCTAGCGGGAGTTACGAGCAGTACTTC.

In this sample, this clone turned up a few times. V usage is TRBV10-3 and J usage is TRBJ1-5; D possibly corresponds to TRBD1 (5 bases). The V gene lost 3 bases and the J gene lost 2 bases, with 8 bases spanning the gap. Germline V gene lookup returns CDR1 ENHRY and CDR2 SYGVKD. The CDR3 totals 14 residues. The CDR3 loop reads CAISDRVGNQPQHF. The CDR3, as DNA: TGTGCCATCAGTGACAGGGTGGGCAATCAGCCCCAGCATTTT.

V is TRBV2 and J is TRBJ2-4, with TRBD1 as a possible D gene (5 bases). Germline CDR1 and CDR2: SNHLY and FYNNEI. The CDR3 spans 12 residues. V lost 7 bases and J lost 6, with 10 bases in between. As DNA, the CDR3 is TGTGCCAGCATGAGCCAGGGAAACATTCAGTACTTC. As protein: CASMSQGNIQYF. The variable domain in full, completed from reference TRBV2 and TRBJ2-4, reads EPEVTQTPSHQVTQMGQEVILRCVPISNHLYFYWYRQILGQKVEFLVSFYNNEISEKSEIFDDQFSVERPDGSNFTLKIRSTKLEDSAMYFCASMSQGNIQYFGAGTRLSVL.

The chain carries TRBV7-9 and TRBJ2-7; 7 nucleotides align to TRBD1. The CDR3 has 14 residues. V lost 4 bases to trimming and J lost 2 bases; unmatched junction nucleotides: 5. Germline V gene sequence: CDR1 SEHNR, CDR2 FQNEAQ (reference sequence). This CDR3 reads CASSSRDRTYEQYF. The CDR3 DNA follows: TGTGCCAGCAGCTCCCGGGACAGAACCTACGAGCAGTACTTC.

CDR3 loop: CASSRTSGGNTDTQYF. The CDR3 DNA is TGTGCCAGCAGCCGGACTAGCGGGGGTAACACAGATACGCAGTATTTT. The chain combines TRBV7-2 with TRBJ2-3, with 13 bases lining up with TRBD2. The CDR3 spans 16 residues. V lost 5 bases, J lost 2 bases, and 4 bases stayed unmatched. The germline V gene has CDR1 SGHTA and CDR2 FQGNSA.

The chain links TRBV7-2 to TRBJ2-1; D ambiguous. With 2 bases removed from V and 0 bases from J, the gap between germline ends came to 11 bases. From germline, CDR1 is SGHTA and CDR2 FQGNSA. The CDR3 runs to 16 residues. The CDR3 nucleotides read TGTGCCAGCAGCTTAAGGCGGTATCCCTCCTACAATGAGCAGTTCTTC. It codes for CASSLRRYPSYNEQFF.

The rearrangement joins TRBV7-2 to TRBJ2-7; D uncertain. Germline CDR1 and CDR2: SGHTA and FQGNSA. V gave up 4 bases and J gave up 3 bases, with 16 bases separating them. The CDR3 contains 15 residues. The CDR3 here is CASSSRGIQNYEQYF. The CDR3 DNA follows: TGTGCCAGCAGCTCTCGAGGAATCCAAAACTACGAGCAGTACTTC.

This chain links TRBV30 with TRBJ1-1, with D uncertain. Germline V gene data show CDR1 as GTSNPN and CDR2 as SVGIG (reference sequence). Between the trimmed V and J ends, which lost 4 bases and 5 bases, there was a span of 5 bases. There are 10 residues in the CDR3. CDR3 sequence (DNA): TGTGCCTGGATACAAACTGAAGCTTTCTTT. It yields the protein CAWIQTEAFF.

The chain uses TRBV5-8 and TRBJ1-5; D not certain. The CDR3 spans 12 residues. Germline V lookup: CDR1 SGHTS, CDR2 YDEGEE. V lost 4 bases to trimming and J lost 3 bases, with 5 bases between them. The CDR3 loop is CASSRFNQPQHF. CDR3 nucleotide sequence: TGTGCCAGCAGCCGTTTCAATCAGCCCCAGCATTTT. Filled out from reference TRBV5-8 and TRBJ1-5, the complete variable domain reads EAGVTQSPTHLIKTRGQQATLRCSPISGHTSVYWYQQALGLGLQFLLWYDEGEERNRGNFPPRFSGRQFPNYSSELNVNALELEDSALYLCASSRFNQPQHFGDGTRLSIL.

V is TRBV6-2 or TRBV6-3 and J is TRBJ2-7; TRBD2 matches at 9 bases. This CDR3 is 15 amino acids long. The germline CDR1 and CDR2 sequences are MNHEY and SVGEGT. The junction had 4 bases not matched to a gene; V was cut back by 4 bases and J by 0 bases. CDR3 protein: CASSSSGASSYEQYF. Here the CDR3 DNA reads TGTGCCAGCAGTTCTAGCGGGGCTAGCTCCTACGAGCAGTACTTC.

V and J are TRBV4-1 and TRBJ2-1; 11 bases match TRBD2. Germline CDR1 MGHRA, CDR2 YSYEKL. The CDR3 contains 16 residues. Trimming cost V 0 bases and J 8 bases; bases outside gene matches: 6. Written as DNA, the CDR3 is TGCGCCAGCAGCCAAGATCGGCGGACTAGCGGGTATGAGCAGTTCTTC. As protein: CASSQDRRTSGYEQFF.

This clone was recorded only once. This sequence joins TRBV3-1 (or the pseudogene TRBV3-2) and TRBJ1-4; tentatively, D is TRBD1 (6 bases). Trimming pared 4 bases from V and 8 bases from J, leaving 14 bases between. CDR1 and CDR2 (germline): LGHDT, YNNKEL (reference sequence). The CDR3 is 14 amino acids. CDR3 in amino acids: CASSPGAGQEKLFF. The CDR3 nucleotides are TGTGCCAGCAGCCCAGGGGCAGGGCAGGAAAAACTGTTTTTT.

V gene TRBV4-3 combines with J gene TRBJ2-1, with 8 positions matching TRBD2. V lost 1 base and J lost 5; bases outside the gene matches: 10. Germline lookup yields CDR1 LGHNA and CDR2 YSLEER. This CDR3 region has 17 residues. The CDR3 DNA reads TGCGCCAGCAGCCAAGCGGTACAGCGGGAGATGAACAATGAGCAGTTCTTC. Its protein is CASSQAVQREMNNEQFF.

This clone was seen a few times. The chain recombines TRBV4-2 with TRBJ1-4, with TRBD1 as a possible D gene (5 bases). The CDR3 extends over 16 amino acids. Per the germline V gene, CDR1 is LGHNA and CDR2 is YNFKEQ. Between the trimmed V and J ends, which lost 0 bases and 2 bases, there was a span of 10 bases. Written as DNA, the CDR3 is TGTGCCAGCAGCCAAGATCTGACAGAGACTAATGAAAAACTGTTTTTT. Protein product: CASSQDLTETNEKLFF.

The CDR3 DNA sequence: TGTGCCAGCAGCCAAGATGTGGCGGATTCTAGGGGCTACACCTTC. Translation gives CASSQDVADSRGYTF. V usage is TRBV4-2 and J usage is TRBJ1-2; D not resolved. The germline V gene encodes CDR1 LGHNA and CDR2 YNFKEQ. Deletions cut 0 bases from V and 8 bases from J, with 16 bases between. The CDR3 is 15 amino acids.

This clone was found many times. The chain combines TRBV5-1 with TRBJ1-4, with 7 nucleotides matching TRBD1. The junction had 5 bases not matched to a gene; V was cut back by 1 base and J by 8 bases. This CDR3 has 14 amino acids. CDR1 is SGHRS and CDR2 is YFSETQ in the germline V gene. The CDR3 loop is CASSLSGGLEKLFF. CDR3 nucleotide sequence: TGCGCCAGCAGCTTGTCAGGGGGTCTAGAAAAACTGTTTTTT. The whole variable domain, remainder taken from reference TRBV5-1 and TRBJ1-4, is KAGVTQTPRYLIKTRGQQVTLSCSPISGHRSVSWYQQTPGQGLQFLFEYFSETQRNKGNFPGRFSGRQFSNSRSEMNVSTLELGDSALYLCASSLSGGLEKLFFGSGTQLSVL.

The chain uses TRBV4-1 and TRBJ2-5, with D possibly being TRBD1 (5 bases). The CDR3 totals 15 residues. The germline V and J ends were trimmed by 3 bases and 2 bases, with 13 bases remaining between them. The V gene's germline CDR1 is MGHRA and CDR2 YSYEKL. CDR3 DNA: TGCGCCAGCAGCCAGGGGCCGACAAATCAAGAGACCCAGTACTTC. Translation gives CASSQGPTNQETQYF.